Listed below are T cell receptor beta chains from one sample, sequenced in a study of T cells after posttransplantation cyclophosphamide. Measured with immunoSEQ multiplex PCR; TCRdb has only the in-frame clones, and not every one. Of roughly 5,000 clones listed, around 93% are singletons. The sample was CD4+ T cells sorted from bone marrow. These receptors were collected from a woman aged 60 to 75 in good health, CMV-negative, and a related stem cell transplant donor. The CDR3 runs from the conserved cysteine through the conserved F or W. A D gene is named only where the DNA matches it firmly. Not all rows give a size; the values are once, few, many and, for expanded clones, a class.

CDR3: CASSLAGTGDQPQHF
DNA: TGTGCCAGCAGCTTGGCCGGGACAGGGGATCAGCCCCAGCATTTT
J: TRBJ1-5
size: -
D: TRBD1
V: TRBV7-2

CDR3: CASSSDRGVNSPLHF
DNA: TGTGCCAGCAGCTCGGACAGGGGGGTAAATTCACCCCTCCACTTT
J: TRBJ1-6
size: -
D: TRBD1
V: TRBV7-8

CDR3: CASSPPRETQYF
DNA: TGTGCCAGCAGCCCCCCCCGGGAGACCCAGTACTTC
J: TRBJ2-5
size: -
D: -
V: TRBV25-1

CDR3: CASSAQAGSGNTIYF
DNA: TGCGCCAGCAGCGCCCAGGCGGGGTCTGGAAACACCATATATTTT
J: TRBJ1-3
size: -
D: -
V: TRBV5-1

CDR3: CASSAGGVWEKLFF
DNA: TGTGCCAGCAGTGCAGGGGGCGTTTGGGAAAAACTGTTTTTT
J: TRBJ1-4
size: -
D: TRBD1
V: TRBV2

CDR3: CASSQTSGSYNEQFF
DNA: TGCGCCAGCAGCCAGACTAGCGGATCCTACAATGAGCAGTTCTTC
J: TRBJ2-1
size: -
D: TRBD2
V: TRBV4-3

CDR3: CSVEGGAGASVLTF
DNA: TGCAGCGTTGAGGGAGGCGCTGGGGCCAGCGTCCTGACTTTC
J: TRBJ2-6
size: -
D: -
V: TRBV29-1

CDR3: CASAGLAGGPTIQYF
DNA: TGTGCCAGCGCGGGACTAGCGGGGGGCCCAACAATTCAGTATTTT
J: TRBJ2-3
size: -
D: TRBD2
V: TRBV27

CDR3: CASSQDVGAANSPLHF
DNA: TGTGCCAGCAGCCAAGATGTAGGGGCAGCAAATTCACCCCTCCACTTT
J: TRBJ1-6
size: -
D: -
V: TRBV4-2

CDR3: CASSLRGGDTQYF
DNA: TGTGCCAGCAGCTTGAGGGGGGGAGATACGCAGTATTTT
J: TRBJ2-3
size: -
D: -
V: TRBV13

CDR3: CAWSTGGYEQYF
DNA: TGTGCCTGGAGTACCGGGGGCTACGAGCAGTACTTC
J: TRBJ2-7
size: -
D: -
V: TRBV30

CDR3: CATSRQGFGYTF
DNA: TGTGCCACCAGCAGGCAGGGGTTTGGCTACACCTTC
J: TRBJ1-2
size: -
D: -
V: TRBV15

CDR3: CASRNRTGRTDTQYF
DNA: TGCGCCAGCAGGAACAGAACAGGGAGAACAGATACGCAGTATTTT
J: TRBJ2-3
size: -
D: -
V: TRBV5-1

CDR3: CASSRTGGGSPLHF
DNA: TGTGCCAGCAGCCGTACAGGGGGTGGTTCACCCCTCCACTTT
J: TRBJ1-6
size: -
D: TRBD1
V: TRBV4-2

CDR3: CASTWGRGGNTGELFF
DNA: TGTGCCAGCACCTGGGGCAGGGGCGGAAACACCGGGGAGCTGTTTTTT
J: TRBJ2-2
size: -
D: -
V: TRBV11-1

CDR3: CASSSPDRQETQYF
DNA: TGTGCCAGCAGTTCACCGGACAGGCAAGAGACCCAGTACTTC
J: TRBJ2-5
size: -
D: TRBD1
V: TRBV28

CDR3: CASSLGGDSNQPQHF
DNA: TGTGCCAGCAGCTTAGGGGGGGACAGCAATCAGCCCCAGCATTTT
J: TRBJ1-5
size: once
D: -
V: TRBV7-2

CDR3: CASGRSGSNQPQHF
DNA: TGTGCCAGCGGTAGGAGTGGAAGCAATCAGCCCCAGCATTTT
J: TRBJ1-5
size: -
D: -
V: TRBV9

CDR3: CASSIGLAVTQYF
DNA: TGCGCCAGCAGCATCGGACTTGCAGTTACGCAGTATTTT
J: TRBJ2-3
size: -
D: -
V: TRBV5-1

CDR3: CASSHEPGQGNEQYF
DNA: TGCGCCAGCAGCCATGAGCCGGGACAGGGAAACGAGCAGTACTTC
J: TRBJ2-7
size: -
D: TRBD1
V: TRBV4-3

CDR3: CASSMDRVQPQHF
DNA: TGTGCCAGCAGCATGGACAGGGTTCAGCCCCAGCATTTT
J: TRBJ1-5
size: once
D: TRBD1
V: TRBV7-2

CDR3: CASSLGTSGLPRNEQFF
DNA: TGCGCCAGCAGCCTCGGGACTAGCGGGCTCCCGAGGAATGAGCAGTTCTTC
J: TRBJ2-1
size: -
D: TRBD2
V: TRBV5-1

CDR3: CASSPGQGPTQPQHF
DNA: TGTGCCAGCAGCCCGGGACAGGGGCCTACTCAGCCCCAGCATTTT
J: TRBJ1-5
size: -
D: TRBD1
V: TRBV2

CDR3: CASTGTSGGAPDTQYF
DNA: TGTGCCAGTACCGGGACTAGCGGGGGGGCACCAGATACGCAGTATTTT
J: TRBJ2-3
size: -
D: TRBD2
V: TRBV19

CDR3: CASSLDKGLYNEQFF
DNA: TGTGCCAGCAGCTTAGATAAGGGACTTTACAATGAGCAGTTCTTC
J: TRBJ2-1
size: -
D: -
V: TRBV7-2

CDR3: CASSLLPGLAGSAGELFF
DNA: TGTGCCAGCAGCCTTCTGCCGGGACTAGCGGGGTCCGCCGGGGAGCTGTTTTTT
J: TRBJ2-2
size: -
D: TRBD2
V: TRBV14

CDR3: CASSGGNSYNSPLHF
DNA: TGTGCCAGCAGTGGAGGGAACTCCTATAATTCACCCCTCCACTTT
J: TRBJ1-6
size: -
D: -
V: TRBV2

CDR3: CASSSYRGGYTF
DNA: TGTGCCAGCAGCTCCTACAGGGGAGGCTACACCTTC
J: TRBJ1-2
size: -
D: TRBD1
V: TRBV7-2

CDR3: CASSSTDRGRADTQYF
DNA: TGCGCCAGCAGCTCAACGGACAGGGGGCGAGCAGATACGCAGTATTTT
J: TRBJ2-3
size: once
D: TRBD1
V: TRBV5-1

CDR3: CASSFRQGALGYTF
DNA: TGTGCCAGCAGCTTCCGACAGGGGGCGCTTGGCTACACCTTC
J: TRBJ1-2
size: -
D: TRBD1
V: TRBV13

CDR3: CAWSDMTGSGETQYF
DNA: TGTGCCTGGAGTGACATGACAGGGTCAGGGGAGACCCAGTACTTC
J: TRBJ2-5
size: -
D: TRBD1
V: TRBV30

CDR3: CASSILAGNEQFF
DNA: TGTGCCAGCAGCATACTAGCGGGGAATGAGCAGTTCTTC
J: TRBJ2-1
size: few
D: TRBD2
V: TRBV7-9

CDR3: CASSQGLASYEQYF
DNA: TGTGCCAGCAGCCAAGGACTAGCCTCCTACGAGCAGTACTTC
J: TRBJ2-7
size: -
D: TRBD2
V: TRBV14

CDR3: CASSLAGEADTQYF
DNA: TGTGCCAGCAGCTTAGCGGGGGAGGCAGATACGCAGTATTTT
J: TRBJ2-3
size: -
D: -
V: TRBV7-9

CDR3: CASSIRTSGVVYNEQFF
DNA: TGTGCCAGCAGCATCAGGACTAGCGGGGTTGTCTACAATGAGCAGTTCTTC
J: TRBJ2-1
size: -
D: TRBD2
V: TRBV7-2

CDR3: CASSVGTGITGELFF
DNA: TGTGCCAGCAGCGTAGGGACAGGGATCACCGGGGAGCTGTTTTTT
J: TRBJ2-2
size: -
D: TRBD1
V: TRBV9

CDR3: CASSLGYNTEAFF
DNA: TGTGCCAGCAGCTTAGGCTATAACACTGAAGCTTTCTTT
J: TRBJ1-1
size: -
D: -
V: TRBV7-2

CDR3: CASSPSRLAGRDTQYF
DNA: TGTGCCAGTAGTCCCTCTCGCCTAGCGGGACGAGATACGCAGTATTTT
J: TRBJ2-3
size: -
D: TRBD2
V: TRBV19

CDR3: CASSSLSGANVLTF
DNA: TGTGCCAGCAGCTCCCTGTCTGGGGCCAACGTCCTGACTTTC
J: TRBJ2-6
size: -
D: -
V: TRBV27

CDR3: CASSLVARGAYNEQFF
DNA: TGTGCCAGCAGCTTAGTGGCCAGGGGGGCGTACAATGAGCAGTTCTTC
J: TRBJ2-1
size: -
D: -
V: TRBV7-8

CDR3: CASSLDYGQGADGELFF
DNA: TGTGCCAGCAGCTTAGATTACGGACAGGGGGCGGACGGGGAGCTGTTTTTT
J: TRBJ2-2
size: -
D: TRBD1
V: TRBV11-2

CDR3: CASSVGQGLTNEKLFF
DNA: TGTGCCAGCAGCGTAGGACAGGGGTTAACTAATGAAAAACTGTTTTTT
J: TRBJ1-4
size: -
D: TRBD1
V: TRBV9

CDR3: CATSRGLSGGAGDNEQFF
DNA: TGTGCCACCAGCAGGGGGCTTAGCGGGGGGGCCGGCGACAATGAGCAGTTCTTC
J: TRBJ2-1
size: -
D: TRBD2
V: TRBV15

CDR3: CASSQDRSRGRHQPQHF
DNA: TGCGCCAGCAGCCAAGATAGGTCCAGGGGCCGCCATCAGCCCCAGCATTTT
J: TRBJ1-5
size: -
D: -
V: TRBV4-3

CDR3: CASNRKRGNYEQYF
DNA: TGTGCCAGCAATAGAAAGCGGGGGAACTACGAGCAGTACTTC
J: TRBJ2-7
size: -
D: TRBD2
V: TRBV28

CDR3: CASSLGGPLNEQFF
DNA: TGTGCCAGCAGCTTAGGAGGGCCCCTCAATGAGCAGTTCTTC
J: TRBJ2-1
size: -
D: -
V: TRBV11-2

CDR3: CASSRRRTVNSPLHF
DNA: TGCGCCAGCAGTCGACGACGGACAGTAAATTCACCCCTCCACTTT
J: TRBJ1-6
size: -
D: -
V: TRBV23-1

CDR3: CASSERGLMNTEAFF
DNA: TGTGCCAGCAGTGAAAGAGGCCTCATGAACACTGAAGCTTTCTTT
J: TRBJ1-1
size: once
D: -
V: TRBV2

CDR3: CASIQGQSEAFF
DNA: TGTGCCAGCATCCAGGGTCAAAGTGAAGCTTTCTTT
J: TRBJ1-1
size: -
D: -
V: TRBV28

CDR3: CASSEDSLAGVQFF
DNA: TGTGCCAGCAGTGAGGACAGCCTCGCTGGTGTGCAGTTCTTC
J: TRBJ2-1
size: -
D: -
V: TRBV25-1

CDR3: CSVKRTGARETQYF
DNA: TGCAGCGTTAAACGGACAGGGGCCAGGGAGACCCAGTACTTC
J: TRBJ2-5
size: -
D: TRBD1
V: TRBV29-1

CDR3: CASSVDGGTGKNSPLHF
DNA: TGTGCCAGCAGCGTAGATGGTGGAACAGGAAAGAATTCACCCCTCCACTTT
J: TRBJ1-6
size: -
D: -
V: TRBV9

CDR3: CASSPETGSQETQYF
DNA: TGCGCCAGCAGCCCAGAGACAGGGAGCCAAGAGACCCAGTACTTC
J: TRBJ2-5
size: -
D: TRBD1
V: TRBV5-1